This T cell receptor (beta chain) derives from a study of blood T cell repertoires in COVID-19. Study-wide background: From the United States, Italy and Spain came samples of acute and convalescent COVID-19.

Data came from immunoSEQ multiplex PCR; TCRdb stores just in-frame clones and leaves some out. The data show approximately 500,000 clones, with about 89% seen just once and less than 9.5% held by the top ten. There are 14 residues in the CDR3. In germline, CDR1 is MDHEN, CDR2 SYDVKM. The trim removed 4 bases at V and 6 bases at J, leaving 8 bases unmatched. V and J are TRBV28 and TRBJ1-1; 7 positions agree with TRBD1. This TCR derives from a woman aged 45-65 years with COVID-19, enrolled during active disease. Sequencing was carried out using peripheral blood. The CDR3 DNA is TGTGCCAGCAGTTCAGGCGACAGGGCCCCTGAAGCTTTCTTT. Its translation is CASSSGDRAPEAFF.